This T cell receptor beta chain originates from a study of post-analysis software for immune sequencing data. Study information: Patients with relapsing-remitting, secondary progressive and progressive-relapsing multiple sclerosis courses were all represented.

The germline V gene has CDR1 DFQATT and CDR2 SNEGSKA (reference sequence). V was shortened by 6 bases and J by 4 bases, with 18 bases between the two germline ends. The CDR3 sequence is 14 residues long. Notes on the study in general: With TRBV5-6, TRBV5-1 and TRBV20-1 included, about five TRBV segments were more frequent in patients than in controls. When compared against controls, multiple sclerosis patients showed significantly lower normalized Chao1 diversity. F measure clustering grouped samples strongly by preparation batch.

Incorporated into the TCR beta cDNA libraries were unique molecular identifiers, which served to reduce PCR and sequencing biases. T cells numbering roughly 1 to 10 million yielded roughly 0.5 million cDNA molecules. One entry per CDR3 protein results from TCRdb running MiXCR on the PCR reads. Found here are 380,000 or so distinct CDR3 sequences, less than 40% of them singletons; the top ten hold 13%. This clonotype came up once. As yet, its antigen is unknown. The chain joins TRBV20-1 to TRBJ1-1; D gene uncertain. This clonotype was sampled from a girl under 18 with multiple sclerosis. Input material: blood. CDR3 protein: CSAGWQARGTEAFF. CDR3 sequence (DNA): TGCAGTGCGGGATGGCAGGCTCGGGGCACTGAAGCTTTCTTT.